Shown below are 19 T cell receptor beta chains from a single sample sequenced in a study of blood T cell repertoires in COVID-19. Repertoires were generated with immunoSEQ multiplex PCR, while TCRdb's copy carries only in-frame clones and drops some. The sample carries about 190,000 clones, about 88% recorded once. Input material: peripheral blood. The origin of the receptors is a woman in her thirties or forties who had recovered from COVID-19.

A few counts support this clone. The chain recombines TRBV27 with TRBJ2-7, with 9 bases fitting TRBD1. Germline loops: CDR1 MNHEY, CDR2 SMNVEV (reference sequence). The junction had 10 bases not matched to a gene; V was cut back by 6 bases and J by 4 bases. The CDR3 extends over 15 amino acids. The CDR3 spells CASSPHGTGRYEQYF. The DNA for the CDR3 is TGTGCCAGCAGCCCGCACGGGACAGGGAGGTACGAGCAGTACTTC.

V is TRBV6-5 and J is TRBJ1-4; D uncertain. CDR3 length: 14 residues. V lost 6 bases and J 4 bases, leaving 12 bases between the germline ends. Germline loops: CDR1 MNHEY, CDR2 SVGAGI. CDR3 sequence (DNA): TGTGCCAGCAGCCGAGGGTATCATAATGAAAAACTGTTTTTT. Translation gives CASSRGYHNEKLFF.

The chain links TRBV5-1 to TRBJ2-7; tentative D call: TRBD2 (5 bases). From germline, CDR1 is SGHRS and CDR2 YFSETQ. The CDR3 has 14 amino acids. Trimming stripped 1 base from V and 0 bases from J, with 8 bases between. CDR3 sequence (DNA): TGCGCCAGCAGCTTGACCGGGATCTCCTACGAGCAGTACTTC. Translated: CASSLTGISYEQYF. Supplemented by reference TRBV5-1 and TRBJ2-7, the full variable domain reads KAGVTQTPRYLIKTRGQQVTLSCSPISGHRSVSWYQQTPGQGLQFLFEYFSETQRNKGNFPGRFSGRQFSNSRSEMNVSTLELGDSALYLCASSLTGISYEQYFGPGTRLTVT.

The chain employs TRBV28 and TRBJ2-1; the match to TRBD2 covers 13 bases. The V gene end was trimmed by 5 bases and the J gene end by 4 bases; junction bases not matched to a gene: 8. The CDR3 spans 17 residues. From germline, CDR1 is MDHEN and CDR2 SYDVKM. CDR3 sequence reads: CASSTKLAGGTYNEQFF. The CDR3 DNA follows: TGTGCCAGCAGTACTAAACTAGCGGGAGGGACATACAATGAGCAGTTCTTC.

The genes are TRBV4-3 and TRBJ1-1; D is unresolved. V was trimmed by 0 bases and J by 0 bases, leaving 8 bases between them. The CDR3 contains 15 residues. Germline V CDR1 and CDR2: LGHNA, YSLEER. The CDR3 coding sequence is TGCGCCAGCAGCCAAGATCACGCGGTGAACACTGAAGCTTTCTTT. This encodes CASSQDHAVNTEAFF.

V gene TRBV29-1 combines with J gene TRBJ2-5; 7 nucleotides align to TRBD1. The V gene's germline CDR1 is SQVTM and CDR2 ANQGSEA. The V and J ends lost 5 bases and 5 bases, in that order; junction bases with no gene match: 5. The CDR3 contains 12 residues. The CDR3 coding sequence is TGCAGCGTTCACAGGGGTGTGGAGACCCAGTACTTC. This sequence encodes CSVHRGVETQYF.

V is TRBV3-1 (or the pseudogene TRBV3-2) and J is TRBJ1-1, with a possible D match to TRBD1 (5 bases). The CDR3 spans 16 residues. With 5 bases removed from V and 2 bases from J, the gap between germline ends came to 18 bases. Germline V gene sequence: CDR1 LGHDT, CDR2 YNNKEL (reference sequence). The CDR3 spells CASSIRTTGYNTEAFF. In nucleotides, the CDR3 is TGTGCCAGCAGCATACGAACAACAGGATATAACACTGAAGCTTTCTTT.

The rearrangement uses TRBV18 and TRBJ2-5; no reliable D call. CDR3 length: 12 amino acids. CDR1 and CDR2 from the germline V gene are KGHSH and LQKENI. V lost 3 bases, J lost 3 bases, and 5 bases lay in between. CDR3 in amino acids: CASSPTEETQYF. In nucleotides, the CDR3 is TGTGCCAGCTCACCGACTGAAGAGACCCAGTACTTC.

CDR3 sequence: CASSSSGPSIYSGANVLTF. In DNA, the CDR3 is TGTGCCAGCAGCAGTTCAGGGCCCTCTATCTACTCTGGGGCCAACGTCCTGACTTTC. The genes are TRBV7-9 and TRBJ2-6, with D perhaps matching TRBD1 (5 bases). Germline V lookup: CDR1 SEHNR, CDR2 FQNEAQ (reference sequence). There are 19 residues in the CDR3. V lost 5 bases and J lost 0, with 20 bases in between.

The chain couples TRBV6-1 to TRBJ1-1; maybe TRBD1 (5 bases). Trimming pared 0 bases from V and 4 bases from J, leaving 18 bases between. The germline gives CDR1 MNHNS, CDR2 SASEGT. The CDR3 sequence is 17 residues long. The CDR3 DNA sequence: TGTGCCAGCAGTGAAGCGCTTGGGGCTCTCCCGGGCACTGAAGCTTTCTTT. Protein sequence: CASSEALGALPGTEAFF.

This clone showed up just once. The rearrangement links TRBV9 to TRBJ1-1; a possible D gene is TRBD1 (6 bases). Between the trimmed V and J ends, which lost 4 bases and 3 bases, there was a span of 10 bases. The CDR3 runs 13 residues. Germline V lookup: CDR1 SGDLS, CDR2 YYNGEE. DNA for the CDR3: TGTGCCAGCAGCCTAGGACAGCACACTGAAGCTTTCTTT. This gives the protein CASSLGQHTEAFF.

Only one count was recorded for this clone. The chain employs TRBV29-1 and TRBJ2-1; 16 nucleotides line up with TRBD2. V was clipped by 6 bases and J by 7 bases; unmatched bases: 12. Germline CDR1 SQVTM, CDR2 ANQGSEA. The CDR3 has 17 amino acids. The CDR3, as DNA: TGCAGCGTGGCCGGGACTAGCGGGAGGGCCGGTGGGAATGAGCAGTTCTTC. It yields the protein CSVAGTSGRAGGNEQFF.

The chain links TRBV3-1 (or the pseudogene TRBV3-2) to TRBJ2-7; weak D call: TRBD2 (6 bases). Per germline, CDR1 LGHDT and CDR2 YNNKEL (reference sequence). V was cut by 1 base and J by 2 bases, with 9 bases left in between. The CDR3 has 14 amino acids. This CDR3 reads CASSQATSTYEQYF. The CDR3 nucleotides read TGTGCCAGCAGCCAAGCGACTAGTACCTACGAGCAGTACTTC.

CDR3 residues: CASSLDGTGISHNEQFF. The CDR3 DNA sequence: TGTGCCAGCAGCTTGGACGGGACAGGGATATCCCACAATGAGCAGTTCTTC. The chain carries TRBV7-2 and TRBJ2-1, with 9 bases lining up with TRBD1. With 3 bases clipped from V and 5 bases from J, the junction kept 11 bases outside the gene matches. From germline, CDR1 is SGHTA and CDR2 FQGNSA. CDR3 length: 17 amino acids.

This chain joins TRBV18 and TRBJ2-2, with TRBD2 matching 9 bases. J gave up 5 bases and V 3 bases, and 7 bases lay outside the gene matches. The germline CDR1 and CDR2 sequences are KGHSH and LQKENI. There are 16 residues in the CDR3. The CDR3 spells CASSPGASGKTGELFF. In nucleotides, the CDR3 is TGTGCCAGCTCACCCGGGGCTAGCGGGAAGACCGGGGAGCTGTTTTTT.

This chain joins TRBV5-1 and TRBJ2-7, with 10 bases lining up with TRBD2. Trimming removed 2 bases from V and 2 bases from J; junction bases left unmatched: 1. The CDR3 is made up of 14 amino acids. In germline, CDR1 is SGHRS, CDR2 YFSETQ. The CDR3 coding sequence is TGCGCCAGCAGCTTCACTAGCGGGACCTACGAGCAGTACTTC. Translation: CASSFTSGTYEQYF.

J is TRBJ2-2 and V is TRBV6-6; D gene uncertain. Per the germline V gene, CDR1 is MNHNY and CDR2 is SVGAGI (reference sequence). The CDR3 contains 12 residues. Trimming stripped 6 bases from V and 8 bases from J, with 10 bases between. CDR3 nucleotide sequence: TGTGCCAGCAGGACGGGTGGGGGGGAGCTGTTTTTT. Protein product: CASRTGGGELFF.

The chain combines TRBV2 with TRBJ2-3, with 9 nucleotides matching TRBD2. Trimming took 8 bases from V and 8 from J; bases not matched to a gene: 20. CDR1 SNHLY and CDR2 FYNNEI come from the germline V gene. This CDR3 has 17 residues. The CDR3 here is CASRRGSAGGGLATQYF. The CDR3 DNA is TGTGCCAGCCGGCGGGGTTCAGCGGGAGGCGGGCTGGCTACGCAGTATTTT. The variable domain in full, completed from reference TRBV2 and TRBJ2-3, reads EPEVTQTPSHQVTQMGQEVILRCVPISNHLYFYWYRQILGQKVEFLVSFYNNEISEKSEIFDDQFSVERPDGSNFTLKIRSTKLEDSAMYFCASRRGSAGGGLATQYFGPGTRLTVL.

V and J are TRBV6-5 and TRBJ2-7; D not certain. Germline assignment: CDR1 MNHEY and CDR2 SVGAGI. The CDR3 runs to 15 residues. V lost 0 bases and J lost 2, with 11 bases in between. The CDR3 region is CASSYSIWAPYEQYF. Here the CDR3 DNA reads TGTGCCAGCAGTTACTCGATTTGGGCTCCCTACGAGCAGTACTTC.